Detailed here is one T cell receptor (beta chain). Its antigen is currently unknown. This specimen belongs to a study of T-cell reconstitution after alpha-beta-depleted transplantation in children. Findings and caveats of the study: Approximately two months post-transplant, alpha-beta T cells reportedly originated from several hundred expanded graft clones. Fresh T-cell production supplied most of the T-cell counts and diversity seen one year after transplant. Some patients' high day-60 TCRbeta diversity was attributed to recipient cells surviving conditioning.

The authors prepared the TCRbeta library with unique molecular identifiers. TCRdb redid the calling of the PCR reads with MiXCR, one entry per CDR3 protein. The table lists fewer than 350,000 distinct CDR3 sequences, around 7.3% of them singletons, with about 9.3% in the top ten. This CDR3 has 15 residues. With 2 bases removed from V and 1 base from J, the gap between germline ends came to 14 bases. Germline CDR1 DFQATT, CDR2 SNEGSKA (reference sequence). The source material was peripheral blood, sampled 360 days after TCRalphabeta/CD19-depleted stem cell transplant. The clonotype originates from a female patient aged 2 to 10 who had a stem cell transplant for Fanconi anemia, so the T cells may come from the graft donor. The chain recombines TRBV20-1 with TRBJ1-1; D remains unclear. CDR3 sequence: CSARQRRLQNTEAFF. CDR3 DNA: TGCAGTGCTAGACAGAGAAGATTACAGAACACTGAAGCTTTCTTT.